The 20 T cell receptor beta chains given below trace back to one sample, sequenced in a study of blood T cell repertoires in COVID-19. Only in-frame clones appear in the TCRdb table, and some are missing; sequencing was by immunoSEQ multiplex PCR. Here the sample spans roughly 150,000 clones, 84% being singletons. Sequencing was done on a sample of peripheral blood. The receptors derive from a woman older than 75 with COVID-19, enrolled during active disease.

This clone was found once. The chain couples TRBV7-9 to TRBJ2-7; 8 bases line up with TRBD1. The CDR3 runs to 13 residues. The J segment lost 2 bases and the V segment lost 5 bases, leaving 2 bases of the junction unmatched. CDR1 and CDR2 from the germline V gene are SEHNR and FQNEAQ (reference sequence). CDR3 in DNA: TGTGCCAGCAGCCGGGACAGGCCCTACGAGCAGTACTTC. It encodes CASSRDRPYEQYF.

This chain links TRBV19 with TRBJ1-4, with TRBD1 matching 9 bases. The CDR3 spans 14 residues. CDR1 is LNHDA, CDR2 SQIVND, per germline (reference sequence). J gave up 5 bases and V 6 bases, and 4 bases lay outside the gene matches. CDR3 loop: CASRQTGGNEKLFF. CDR3 coding DNA: TGTGCCAGTAGACAGACAGGGGGGAATGAAAAACTGTTTTTT.

CDR3 protein: CASSPRRRANTGELFF. The CDR3, as DNA: TGTGCCAGCAGCCCCCGGAGGAGAGCGAACACCGGGGAGCTGTTTTTT. The chain carries TRBV9 and TRBJ2-2, with D perhaps matching TRBD2 (5 bases). Germline V gene sequence: CDR1 SGDLS, CDR2 YYNGEE. This CDR3 region has 16 residues. V was trimmed by 4 bases and J by 0 bases, leaving 13 bases between them.

This chain connects TRBV18 to TRBJ1-4; TRBD1 is a possible D gene (5 bases). Trimming took off 7 bases at V and 0 bases at J, with 12 bases between the two ends. The germline V gene encodes CDR1 KGHSH and CDR2 LQKENI. This CDR3 spans 15 amino acids. DNA of the CDR3: TGTGCCAGCTGGCCACAGGTTGCAACTAATGAAAAACTGTTTTTT. Residues: CASWPQVATNEKLFF.

The rearrangement links TRBV28 to TRBJ1-4; D unresolved. Looked up from germline, CDR1 is MDHEN and CDR2 is SYDVKM. V lost 1 base and J 1 base, leaving 13 bases between the germline ends. CDR3 size: 17 residues. The CDR3 sequence is CASSLLFTGRTNEKLFF. In nucleotides, the CDR3 is TGTGCCAGCAGTTTATTATTTACGGGAAGAACTAATGAAAAACTGTTTTTT.

The V and J genes are TRBV16 and TRBJ2-7; maybe TRBD2 (6 bases). The V gene lost 1 base and the J gene lost 0 bases, with 7 bases spanning the gap. The germline gives CDR1 KGHSY, CDR2 FQNENV. The CDR3 has 14 amino acids. CDR3 coding DNA: TGTGCCAGCAGCCAATTAGCGGTCTCCTACGAGCAGTACTTC. Translating it yields CASSQLAVSYEQYF.

CDR3: CASSYQYNEQFF. CDR3 bases: TGTGCCAGCTCATACCAGTACAATGAGCAGTTCTTC. This chain uses TRBV18 with TRBJ2-1; unclear D gene. Per germline, CDR1 KGHSH and CDR2 LQKENI. CDR3 size: 12 residues. With 5 bases removed from V and 4 bases from J, the gap between germline ends came to 6 bases.

The gene calls are TRBV5-1 and TRBJ2-5; possibly TRBD2 for D (8 bases). This CDR3 is 16 amino acids long. Deletions cut 3 bases from V and 5 bases from J, with 20 bases between. Germline V CDR1 and CDR2: SGHRS, YFSETQ. The CDR3 DNA reads as TGCGCCAGCAGCTCGTCCCCGGGAGGGGGACAGGAGACCCAGTACTTC. Translating gives CASSSSPGGGQETQYF.

The genes are TRBV2 and TRBJ1-5; D is undetermined. Germline CDR1 SNHLY, CDR2 FYNNEI. The CDR3 runs to 13 residues. V was shortened by 6 bases and J by 9 bases, with 15 bases between the two germline ends. The DNA of the CDR3 is TGTGCCAGCAGCCTGGACTTTTTGGGGCCCCAGCATTTT. It yields the protein CASSLDFLGPQHF.

The chain uses TRBV28 and TRBJ1-1; D might be TRBD1 (6 bases). The germline CDR1 and CDR2 sequences are MDHEN and SYDVKM. V was cut by 2 bases and J by 0 bases, with 10 bases left in between. This CDR3 region has 15 residues. In DNA form, the CDR3 reads TGTGCCAGCAGTTTAACCGGACAGATGAACACTGAAGCTTTCTTT. It is translated as CASSLTGQMNTEAFF. Full variable domain (rest looked up from reference TRBV28 and TRBJ1-1): DVKVTQSSRYLVKRTGEKVFLECVQDMDHENMFWYRQDPGLGLRLIYFSYDVKMKEKGDIPEGYSVSREKKERFSLILESASTNQTSMYLCASSLTGQMNTEAFFGQGTRLTVV.

The rearrangement uses TRBV9 and TRBJ2-7; 10 bases are a match to TRBD2. The CDR3 sequence is 15 residues long. Germline V gene data show CDR1 as SGDLS and CDR2 as YYNGEE. V was clipped by 2 bases and J by 4 bases; unmatched bases: 6. The CDR3 spells CASSVASGSGYEQYF. The DNA for the CDR3 is TGTGCCAGCAGCGTTGCTAGCGGGAGTGGTTACGAGCAGTACTTC.

The CDR3 sequence: CASSQSSGLYEQYF. The CDR3 DNA is TGTGCCAGCAGCCAAAGCAGCGGACTATACGAGCAGTACTTC. The chain carries TRBV3-1 (or the pseudogene TRBV3-2) and TRBJ2-7, with a weak D call TRBD2 (6 bases). V lost 2 bases, J lost 4 bases, and 12 bases lay in between. This CDR3 has 14 residues. Germline V gives CDR1 LGHDT, CDR2 YNNKEL (reference sequence).

CDR3 sequence (DNA): TGTGCCAGCAGTGAATCGGGGGGCCAAGAGACCCAGTACTTC. This sequence encodes CASSESGGQETQYF. The chain employs TRBV2 and TRBJ2-5, with TRBD2 identical over 7 bases. The CDR3 contains 14 residues. V was pared by 2 bases and J by 1 base, with 1 base of the junction left unmatched. Germline-derived CDR1 and CDR2 are SNHLY and FYNNEI.

J is TRBJ1-1 and V is TRBV19; TRBD1 might be the D (5 bases). In germline, CDR1 is LNHDA, CDR2 SQIVND (reference sequence). Trimming shortened V by 4 bases and J by 1 base, and 13 bases separated the two germline ends. The CDR3 is 15 residues long. The CDR3 spells CASSRGLLGNTEAFF. DNA for the CDR3: TGTGCCAGTAGTAGGGGACTCCTAGGGAACACTGAAGCTTTCTTT.

The chain links TRBV5-1 to TRBJ1-2; 10 bases are a match to TRBD1. In germline, CDR1 is SGHRS, CDR2 YFSETQ. The CDR3 has 15 amino acids. The V gene end was trimmed by 3 bases and the J gene end by 3 bases; junction bases not matched to a gene: 5. CDR3 nucleotides: TGCGCCAGCAGCTCGACAGGGGGCCTAGACTATGGCTACACCTTC. This translates into CASSSTGGLDYGYTF.

The CDR3 DNA is TGCGCCAGCGCCGAGGCAGGGGTGATCAACTATGGCTACACCTTC. This encodes CASAEAGVINYGYTF. This chain joins TRBV4-1 and TRBJ1-2; D perhaps matches TRBD1 (6 bases). This CDR3 is built from 15 residues. Germline V gene sequence: CDR1 MGHRA, CDR2 YSYEKL. With 8 bases removed from V and 2 bases from J, the gap between germline ends came to 18 bases.

The rearrangement uses TRBV25-1 and TRBJ2-5; perhaps TRBD2 as D (6 bases). Trimming shortened V by 1 base and J by 4 bases, and 7 bases separated the two germline ends. Germline assignment: CDR1 MGHDK and CDR2 SYGVNS. This CDR3 contains 13 residues. The CDR3 bases are TGTGCCAGCAGTGAATGGGGAGGAGAGACCCAGTACTTC. Protein sequence: CASSEWGGETQYF.

The chain carries TRBV27 and TRBJ1-6, with TRBD1 matching over 11 bases. Germline V CDR1 and CDR2: MNHEY, SMNVEV (reference sequence). With V trimmed by 5 bases and J by 9 bases, 9 bases remained unmatched. CDR3 length: 16 residues. The CDR3 loop reads CASSLRTGGRLSPLHF. CDR3 coding DNA: TGTGCCAGCAGTCTCCGGACAGGGGGCCGACTTTCACCCCTCCACTTT.

The V gene is TRBV2, the J gene TRBJ1-5; D call uncertain. The CDR3 is 15 residues long. Trimming took off 4 bases at V and 2 bases at J, with 12 bases between the two ends. In germline, CDR1 is SNHLY, CDR2 FYNNEI. CDR3 amino acids: CASSATEIRNQPQHF. In DNA form, the CDR3 reads TGTGCCAGCAGTGCTACAGAGATTCGCAATCAGCCCCAGCATTTT.

The chain joins TRBV5-1 to TRBJ2-5; 8 bases fit TRBD1. The V gene end was trimmed by 1 base and the J gene end by 0 bases; junction bases not matched to a gene: 5. Germline V lookup: CDR1 SGHRS, CDR2 YFSETQ. The CDR3 has 16 amino acids. This CDR3 is CASSLLTGDYQETQYF. CDR3 nucleotides: TGCGCCAGCAGCTTGCTGACAGGGGATTACCAAGAGACCCAGTACTTC.